The 29 T cell receptor beta chains in this list originate from one sample, sequenced in a study of cytomegalovirus exposure and HLA in healthy donors. Primers included in the PCR were 60 Vbeta and 13 Jbeta primers. Clones were read by immunoSEQ multiplex PCR, and TCRdb kept only the in-frame ones, dropping some. Here the sample spans 200,000 to 250,000 clones, around 80% being singletons. Source material: PBMCs. These receptor sequences come from a man in his late teens or twenties in good health and CMV-seronegative.

This chain links TRBV29-1 with TRBJ2-7; 10 bases fit TRBD1. Per the germline V gene, CDR1 is SQVTM and CDR2 is ANQGSEA. This CDR3 is built from 15 residues. J lost 2 bases, V lost 0 bases, and 4 bases had no gene match. The CDR3: CSVEDPDRGAYEQYF. In DNA form, the CDR3 reads TGCAGCGTTGAAGATCCGGACAGGGGGGCCTACGAGCAGTACTTC.

Notes on this clone: This CDR3 is also generated by other DNA sequences in the sample. The chain combines TRBV30 with TRBJ2-1; the match to TRBD2 covers 10 bases. Trimming at V came to 5 bases and at J to 7 bases, leaving 8 bases not matched to a gene. CDR3 length: 14 residues. Looked up from germline, CDR1 is GTSNPN and CDR2 is SVGIG (reference sequence). DNA of the CDR3: TGTGCCTGGGAGAGACTAGCGGGTGGGAATGAGCAGTTCTTC. This gives the protein CAWERLAGGNEQFF.

V usage is TRBV2 and J usage is TRBJ2-7, with D possibly being TRBD1 (6 bases). V gave up 3 bases and J gave up 12 bases, with 18 bases separating them. The CDR3 is 13 amino acids. Germline CDR1 and CDR2: SNHLY and FYNNEI. The CDR3 DNA is TGTGCCAGCAGTGACGTCCTCCGGGACACGAGGTACTTC. Its protein product is CASSDVLRDTRYF.

The chain has TRBV6-5 and TRBJ1-6, with D perhaps TRBD1 (5 bases). The CDR3 has 14 amino acids. Germline CDR1 and CDR2: MNHEY and SVGAGI. Trimming took off 2 bases at V and 5 bases at J, with 7 bases between the two ends. CDR3 in DNA: TGTGCCAGCAGTTACGGGGGGGATAATTCACCCCTCCACTTT. Encoded protein: CASSYGGDNSPLHF.

The chain carries TRBV5-1 and TRBJ1-5, with D maybe TRBD1 (6 bases). CDR1 is SGHRS and CDR2 is YFSETQ in the germline V gene. The CDR3 is 15 residues long. The V gene lost 4 bases and the J gene lost 0 bases, with 11 bases spanning the gap. CDR3 loop: CASSTDSDSNQPQHF. The DNA of the CDR3 is TGCGCCAGCAGCACGGACAGCGATAGCAATCAGCCCCAGCATTTT.

The V and J genes are TRBV19 and TRBJ2-7; TRBD1 is a possible D gene (6 bases). This CDR3 is 14 amino acids long. Per the germline V gene, CDR1 is LNHDA and CDR2 is SQIVND (reference sequence). Trimming removed 1 base at V and 6 bases at J, with 13 bases between. The CDR3 loop reads CASSIGARGSEQYF. In DNA, the CDR3 is TGTGCCAGTAGTATAGGGGCCAGGGGAAGCGAGCAGTACTTC.

The V call is TRBV7-9, the J call TRBJ2-1; D is unclear. V dropped 1 base and J dropped 4 bases, with 5 bases sitting between them. Germline lookup yields CDR1 SEHNR and CDR2 FQNEAQ (reference sequence). The CDR3 has 13 residues. The CDR3 spells CASSLETYNEQFF. The CDR3 nucleotides read TGTGCCAGCAGCTTAGAGACTTACAATGAGCAGTTCTTC. Drawing the rest from reference TRBV7-9 and TRBJ2-1, the complete variable domain is DTGVSQNPRHKITKRGQNVTFRCDPISEHNRLYWYRQTLGQGPEFLTYFQNEAQLEKSRLLSDRFSAERPKGSFSTLEIQRTEQGDSAMYLCASSLETYNEQFFGPGTRLTVL.

This rearrangement joins TRBV18 to TRBJ2-5; 10 nucleotides agree with TRBD2. The CDR3 spans 17 residues. Germline V gene data show CDR1 as KGHSH and CDR2 as LQKENI. V trimming: 3 bases; J trimming: 2 bases; junction bases outside the gene matches: 9. The CDR3 reads CASSPARTSGPQETQYF. CDR3 DNA: TGTGCCAGCTCACCCGCCCGGACTAGCGGACCACAAGAGACCCAGTACTTC.

J is TRBJ2-5 and V is TRBV2; D perhaps matches TRBD2 (5 bases). V was clipped by 1 base and J by 4 bases, with 10 bases between them. The CDR3 totals 14 residues. CDR1 is SNHLY and CDR2 is FYNNEI in the germline V gene. CDR3 nucleotide sequence: TGTGCCAGCAGTGAAGGGGAGTTCGGAGAGACCCAGTACTTC. Translating it yields CASSEGEFGETQYF. The whole variable domain, filled in from reference TRBV2 and TRBJ2-5, reads EPEVTQTPSHQVTQMGQEVILRCVPISNHLYFYWYRQILGQKVEFLVSFYNNEISEKSEIFDDQFSVERPDGSNFTLKIRSTKLEDSAMYFCASSEGEFGETQYFGPGTRLLVL.

This chain links TRBV2 with TRBJ2-4; perhaps TRBD2 as D (6 bases). The V gene's germline CDR1 is SNHLY and CDR2 FYNNEI. The CDR3 sequence is 13 residues long. Trimming left V 4 bases short and J 8 bases short, with 12 bases between. This chain's CDR3 is CASSVGGTDIQYF. The DNA of the CDR3 is TGTGCCAGCAGTGTGGGGGGTACTGACATTCAGTACTTC.

This chain connects TRBV19 to TRBJ1-2; 9 bases match TRBD1. With 0 bases clipped from V and 3 bases from J, the junction kept 5 bases outside the gene matches. The length of the CDR3 is 16 residues. Germline V gene lookup returns CDR1 LNHDA and CDR2 SQIVND (reference sequence). CDR3 sequence reads: CASSIDPTGGYYGYTF. In DNA, the CDR3 is TGTGCCAGTAGTATAGACCCCACAGGGGGCTACTATGGCTACACCTTC.

The chain carries TRBV19 and TRBJ2-1, with 14 positions matching TRBD2. The CDR3 contains 15 residues. J lost 9 bases, V lost 5 bases, and 6 bases had no gene match. CDR1 and CDR2 (germline): LNHDA, SQIVND (reference sequence). CDR3 amino acids: CASSPRTSGRLEQFF. CDR3 coding DNA: TGTGCCAGTAGTCCCCGGACTAGCGGGAGGCTTGAGCAGTTCTTC.

Concerning this clone itself: The junction shows a germline mismatch at one end, possibly a read error. V and J are TRBV7-9 and TRBJ2-7; TRBD1 matches at 8 bases. The V gene's germline CDR1 is SEHNR and CDR2 FQNEAQ (reference sequence). There are 16 residues in the CDR3. CDR3 protein: CSSSLARGLPPYEQYF. For the CDR3, the DNA is TGTTCCAGCAGCTTAGCCAGGGGGCTACCTCCCTACGAGCAGTACTTC.

The chain joins TRBV5-1 to TRBJ2-5; 8 positions match TRBD1. With V trimmed by 4 bases and J by 0 bases, 8 bases remained unmatched. The CDR3 covers 16 residues. Germline CDR1 is SGHRS and CDR2 is YFSETQ. For the CDR3, the DNA is TGCGCCAGCAGCCTGGACAGGGATTCGTACCAAGAGACCCAGTACTTC. Translation: CASSLDRDSYQETQYF.

This clone was picked up a small number of times. Sequence at one end of the junction differs from germline and may be a read error. The chain links TRBV7-7 to TRBJ2-5, with D hard to call. Germline-derived CDR1 and CDR2 are SSHAT and FNYEAQ (reference sequence). This CDR3 comprises 11 residues. The CDR3 DNA is TGTGCTAGCAGCCCCTTGGAGACCCAGTACTTC. Amino acid sequence: CASSPLETQYF.

This clone was observed once. The J gene is TRBJ2-3, the V gene TRBV27; a possible D gene is TRBD2 (6 bases). Germline CDR1 MNHEY, CDR2 SMNVEV (reference sequence). V gave up 7 bases and J gave up 1 base, with 12 bases separating them. The CDR3 sequence is 14 residues long. The DNA of the CDR3 is TGTGCCAGCAAAGCGTCTAGCGGCACAGATACGCAGTATTTT. Residues: CASKASSGTDTQYF.

This chain links TRBV28 with TRBJ2-7; a possible D gene is TRBD1 (6 bases). Trimming removed 8 bases at V and 0 bases at J, with 17 bases between. The length of the CDR3 is 15 residues. Germline V gene sequence: CDR1 MDHEN, CDR2 SYDVKM. For the CDR3, the DNA is TGTGCCAGCTCCCCCGGGACAACGAGCTCCTACGAGCAGTACTTC. It yields the protein CASSPGTTSSYEQYF.

This rearrangement joins TRBV19 to TRBJ2-2; possibly TRBD2 for D (6 bases). V shed 3 bases and J shed 6 bases, with 14 bases lying between them. Germline CDR1 reads LNHDA; CDR2 reads SQIVND (reference sequence). The CDR3 totals 15 residues. In DNA, the CDR3 is TGTGCCAGTAGTATCTCCGGAGGGCGCCCCGGGGAGCTGTTTTTT. It specifies CASSISGGRPGELFF.

J is TRBJ2-3 and V is TRBV7-9; 12 bases line up with TRBD1. CDR3 length equals 17 residues. Germline CDR1 is SEHNR and CDR2 is FQNEAQ (reference sequence). With V trimmed by 5 bases and J by 6 bases, 12 bases remained unmatched. The CDR3 region is CASSHPKGQGALDTQYF. DNA of the CDR3: TGTGCCAGCAGCCACCCAAAGGGACAGGGGGCTTTGGATACGCAGTATTTT. Filled out from reference TRBV7-9 and TRBJ2-3, the complete variable domain reads DTGVSQNPRHKITKRGQNVTFRCDPISEHNRLYWYRQTLGQGPEFLTYFQNEAQLEKSRLLSDRFSAERPKGSFSTLEIQRTEQGDSAMYLCASSHPKGQGALDTQYFGPGTRLTVL.

The V and J genes are TRBV7-6 and TRBJ2-5; 9 bases map to TRBD2. The CDR3 contains 16 residues. V was clipped by 6 bases and J by 4 bases; unmatched bases: 12. In germline, CDR1 is SGHVS, CDR2 FNYEAQ. This chain's CDR3 is CASSWRGSGSAETQYF. CDR3 coding DNA: TGTGCCAGCAGTTGGAGGGGTAGCGGGAGCGCAGAGACCCAGTACTTC. The whole variable domain, remainder taken from reference TRBV7-6 and TRBJ2-5, is GAGVSQSPRYKVTKRGQDVALRCDPISGHVSLYWYRQALGQGPEFLTYFNYEAQQDKSGLPNDRFSAERPEGSISTLTIQRTEQRDSAMYRCASSWRGSGSAETQYFGPGTRLLVL.

In this sample, this clone turned up once. The chain combines TRBV9 with TRBJ1-1; 7 nucleotides line up with TRBD1. V was pared by 2 bases and J by 3 bases, with 7 bases of the junction left unmatched. The CDR3 length is 15 residues. Germline V gives CDR1 SGDLS, CDR2 YYNGEE. CDR3 DNA: TGTGCCAGCAGCGTTGGAGGGGGCGCGCACACTGAAGCTTTCTTT. As protein: CASSVGGGAHTEAFF. Together with reference TRBV9 and TRBJ1-1, the CDR3 gives the full variable domain: DSGVTQTPKHLITATGQRVTLRCSPRSGDLSVYWYQQSLDQGLQFLIQYYNGEERAKGNILERFSAQQFPDLHSELNLSSLELGDSALYFCASSVGGGAHTEAFFGQGTRLTVV.

The V and J genes are TRBV5-1 and TRBJ2-2, with D tentatively TRBD2 (6 bases). V shed 7 bases and J shed 0 bases, with 13 bases lying between them. Germline V gene sequence: CDR1 SGHRS, CDR2 YFSETQ. The CDR3 runs 15 residues. The CDR3 loop is CASSPTSTNTGELFF. In DNA, the CDR3 is TGCGCCAGCTCCCCAACTAGCACGAACACCGGGGAGCTGTTTTTT.

The chain recombines TRBV11-1 with TRBJ2-5; weak D call: TRBD2 (6 bases). The end of the DNA fits TRBJ2-7 better, so the J call may be wrong. Per germline, CDR1 SGHAT and CDR2 FQDESV (reference sequence). The CDR3 consists of 15 residues. The CDR3 nucleotides are TGTGCCAGCAGTCCAGACGGACTAAGCTCCTACGAGCAGTACTTC. The encoded protein is CASSPDGLSSYEQYF.

This clone showed up just once. One end of the junction does not line up with germline, which may come from a read error. This chain uses TRBV7-9 with TRBJ1-1; maybe TRBD1 (6 bases). CDR1 is SEHNR, CDR2 FQNEAQ, per germline (reference sequence). The CDR3 is 15 amino acids. The CDR3, as DNA: TGTTCCAGCAGCATCTCCTGGACAGTGAACACTGAAGCTTTCTTT. It encodes CSSSISWTVNTEAFF.

CDR3 in amino acids: CASSLENPRDTQYF. CDR3 DNA sequence: TGTGCCAGCAGCTTAGAAAACCCCAGAGATACGCAGTATTTT. The J gene is TRBJ2-3, the V gene TRBV7-9; no clear D gene. V was cut by 1 base and J by 5 bases, with 10 bases left in between. The CDR3 loop spans 14 amino acids. The germline CDR1 and CDR2 sequences are SEHNR and FQNEAQ (reference sequence).

The rearrangement uses TRBV19 and TRBJ2-7; maybe TRBD1 (6 bases). The germline V gene encodes CDR1 LNHDA and CDR2 SQIVND (reference sequence). This CDR3 is built from 13 residues. V lost 3 bases and J 3 bases, leaving 9 bases between the germline ends. The chain's CDR3 is CASSIGTNYEQYF. CDR3 in DNA: TGTGCCAGTAGTATCGGGACAAACTACGAGCAGTACTTC.

V is TRBV9 and J is TRBJ1-1, with TRBD1 identical over 7 bases. Germline V CDR1 and CDR2: SGDLS, YYNGEE. V shed 3 bases, J shed 1 base, and the junction held 3 bases outside the gene matches. CDR3 length: 14 residues. DNA for the CDR3: TGTGCCAGCAGCGCTCAGGGGGGGAACACTGAAGCTTTCTTT. Protein sequence: CASSAQGGNTEAFF.

The chain recombines TRBV5-4 with TRBJ2-1; D is undetermined. The CDR3 runs to 12 residues. Germline assignment: CDR1 SGHNT and CDR2 YYREEE (reference sequence). V was clipped by 0 bases and J by 8 bases, with 6 bases between them. The CDR3 region is CASSLAFDEQFF. CDR3 bases: TGTGCCAGCAGCTTGGCCTTTGATGAGCAGTTCTTC. The whole variable domain, remainder taken from reference TRBV5-4 and TRBJ2-1, is ETGVTQSPTHLIKTRGQQVTLRCSSQSGHNTVSWYQQALGQGPQFIFQYYREEENGRGNFPPRFSGLQFPNYSSELNVNALELDDSALYLCASSLAFDEQFFGPGTRLTVL.

This clone was picked up a small number of times. The chain employs TRBV29-1 and TRBJ2-7, with D maybe TRBD2 (6 bases). Germline loops: CDR1 SQVTM, CDR2 ANQGSEA. V was trimmed by 7 bases and J by 7 bases, leaving 11 bases between them. CDR3 length: 10 residues. CDR3 amino acids: CSAEEGEQYF. The DNA for the CDR3 is TGCAGCGCCGAGGAGGGAGAGCAGTACTTC.